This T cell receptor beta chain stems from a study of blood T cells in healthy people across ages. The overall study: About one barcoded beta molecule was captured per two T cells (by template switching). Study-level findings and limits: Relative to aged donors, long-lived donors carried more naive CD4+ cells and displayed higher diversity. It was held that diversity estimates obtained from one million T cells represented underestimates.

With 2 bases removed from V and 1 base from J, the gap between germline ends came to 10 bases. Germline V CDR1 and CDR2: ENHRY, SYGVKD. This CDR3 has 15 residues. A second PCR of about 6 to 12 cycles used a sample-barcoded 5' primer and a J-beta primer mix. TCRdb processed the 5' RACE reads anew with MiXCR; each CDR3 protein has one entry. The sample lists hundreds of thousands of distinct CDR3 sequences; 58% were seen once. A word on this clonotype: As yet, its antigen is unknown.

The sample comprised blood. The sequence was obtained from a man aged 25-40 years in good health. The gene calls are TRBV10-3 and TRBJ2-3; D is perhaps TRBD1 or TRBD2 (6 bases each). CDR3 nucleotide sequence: TGTGCCATCAGTGAGGAGGGGGGTGGCACAGATACGCAGTATTTT. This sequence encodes CAISEEGGGTDTQYF.